The TCR beta chain under discussion was sequenced for a study of a mutant IDH1 vaccine in newly diagnosed glioma. Study information: Scheduled for weeks 1, 3, 5, 7, 11, 15, 19 and 23, eight vaccinations were given to patients. Treated patients had a mean age of around 40 years and a sex split that was around 60% male and about 40% female. Earlier therapy was either radiotherapy, temozolomide, or both, and most got both. The study's findings and limits: No link was apparently found between pseudoprogression and changes in top peripheral T cell clonotypes.

Trimming cost V 4 bases and J 8 bases, with 19 bases left between them. CDR1 is SGHRS and CDR2 is YFSETQ in the germline V gene. The CDR3 sequence is 15 residues long. Sequencing was performed with immunoSEQ multiplex PCR; in TCRdb, only in-frame clones are kept and a portion is missing. The sample has roughly 38,000 clones, around 76% seen once. Time point: week 23, last vaccination. In every dose of vaccine, 300 ug of mutant IDH1 20-mer peptide was given alongside topical imiquimod. A note on this clone: What it binds is unknown.

This clonotype was sampled from a man in his fifties or sixties with glioma. This chain links TRBV5-1 with TRBJ2-1; D unclear. The sequencing here drew on PBMCs, taken from a glioma patient whose treatment included an IDH1 peptide vaccine. CDR3 residues: CASSQSTPTADEQFF. CDR3 bases: TGCGCCAGCAGCCAATCCACGCCTACAGCCGATGAGCAGTTCTTC. Full variable domain (missing parts from reference TRBV5-1 and TRBJ2-1): KAGVTQTPRYLIKTRGQQVTLSCSPISGHRSVSWYQQTPGQGLQFLFEYFSETQRNKGNFPGRFSGRQFSNSRSEMNVSTLELGDSALYLCASSQSTPTADEQFFGPGTRLTVL.